This TCR beta chain came from a study of Graves' ophthalmopathy and Graves' hyperthyroidism. Overall study: Peripheral blood was collected at initial diagnosis, before any treatment.

TCR beta CDR3 amplification used RNA transcripts. HTBI-primed first-round RT-PCR preceded second-round multiplex PCR. TCRdb analysed the multiplex PCR reads with MiXCR anew, one entry per CDR3 protein. The sample contains about 420,000 distinct CDR3 sequences, roughly 21% of which appear only once. V shed 4 bases, J shed 7 bases, and the junction held 15 bases outside the gene matches. The CDR3 extends over 15 amino acids. Germline assignment: CDR1 GTSNPN and CDR2 SVGIG (reference sequence). Hyperthyroidism was classified as stable if no ophthalmopathy occurred within 18 months of follow-up. This sequence originates from a woman younger than 30 with stable Graves' hyperthyroidism. The genes are TRBV30 and TRBJ1-2, with 7 nucleotides matching TRBD1. The specimen sequenced was peripheral blood. CDR3 sequence reads: CAWNHRDSSMIGYTF. CDR3 nucleotides: TGTGCCTGGAATCATCGGGACAGTTCTATGATTGGCTACACCTTC.